A single T cell receptor (beta chain) is shown here with its context. V lost 1 base and J lost 4, with 11 bases in between. The CDR3 length is 15 residues. The germline V gene has CDR1 MDHEN and CDR2 SYDVKM. This specimen comes from a study of blood T cell repertoires in COVID-19. Study in general: The study drew acute and convalescent COVID-19 samples from the United States, Italy and Spain. PBMCs, B-cell-depleted T cells, or T cells provided the cDNA or gDNA that made up the material.

Authors' data handling: How many nucleated cells were present was estimated from reference gene primer amplification. Repertoires were generated with immunoSEQ multiplex PCR, while TCRdb's copy carries only in-frame clones and drops some. V and J calls and clone size follow that table, whereas D and trimming were derived from the DNA. This table has around 500,000 clones, over 75% appearing once. What was sequenced was peripheral blood. The chain combines TRBV28 with TRBJ2-1; D is possibly TRBD1 (6 bases). This TCR derives from a human donor in a cohort sampled during active COVID-19. Here the CDR3 reads CASSLSQQGYNEQFF. For the CDR3, the DNA is TGTGCCAGCAGTTTATCTCAACAGGGTTACAATGAGCAGTTCTTC.